This T cell receptor (beta chain) was found in a study of vaccination effects on CD4 cells after COVID-19. Study-wide findings and caveats: Infection-derived and vaccine-derived clones contracted markedly late after vaccination.

V lost 4 bases, J lost 4 bases, and 8 bases stayed unmatched. Germline V lookup: CDR1 SGHDT, CDR2 YYEEEE. The CDR3 runs to 16 residues. Culturing for 10 to 11 days preceded CD4+ T cell isolation. Nobody among the vaccine recipients had prior SARS-CoV-2 infection (nucleocapsid antibodies were negative). This clone appeared a few times. Its target is not known. The assay was immunoSEQ multiplex PCR, and TCRdb's table has in-frame clones only and misses some. Of 20,000 to 25,000 clones in the sample, 73% were seen once. The chain has TRBV5-6 and TRBJ2-1; the match to TRBD1 covers 10 bases. The sequence was collected from a human donor who received a COVID-19 vaccine. The starting material was CD4+ T cells from PBMCs cultured without peptide, obtained before COVID-19 vaccination. CDR3 coding DNA: TGTGCCAGCAGCCCCAACACGGGACAGGGGTACAATGAGCAGTTCTTC. This sequence encodes CASSPNTGQGYNEQFF. The entire variable domain, with the rest obtained from reference TRBV5-6 and TRBJ2-1, is as follows: DAGVTQSPTHLIKTRGQQVTLRCSPKSGHDTVSWYQQALGQGPQFIFQYYEEEERQRGNFPDRFSGHQFPNYSSELNVNALLLGDSALYLCASSPNTGQGYNEQFFGPGTRLTVL.